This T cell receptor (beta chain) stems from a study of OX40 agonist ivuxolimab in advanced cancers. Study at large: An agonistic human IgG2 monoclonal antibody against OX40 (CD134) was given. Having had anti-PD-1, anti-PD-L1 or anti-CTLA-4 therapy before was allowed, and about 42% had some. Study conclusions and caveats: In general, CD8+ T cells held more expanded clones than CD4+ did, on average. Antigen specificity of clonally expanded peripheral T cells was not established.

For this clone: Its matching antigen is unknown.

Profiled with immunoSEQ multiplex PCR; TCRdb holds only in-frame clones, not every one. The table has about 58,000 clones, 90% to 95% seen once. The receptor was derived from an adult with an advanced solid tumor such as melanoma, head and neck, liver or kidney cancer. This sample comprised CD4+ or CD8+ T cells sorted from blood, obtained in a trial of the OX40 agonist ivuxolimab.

For the CDR3, the DNA is TGTGCCAGTAAGGAAGACAAGGGGGCCAACGTCCTGACTTTC. Its translation: CASKEDKGANVLTF. The chain combines TRBV19 with TRBJ2-6; D is uncertain. The CDR3 runs to 14 residues. Trimming took off 7 bases at V and 4 bases at J, with 11 bases between the two ends. The germline CDR1 and CDR2 sequences are LNHDA and SQIVND (reference sequence).